The entry that follows covers one TCR beta chain sequence. CDR1 is MGHDK and CDR2 is SYGVNS in the germline V gene. This CDR3 is 14 amino acids long. V shed 4 bases and J 7 bases; nucleotides not matched to a gene: 8. This record comes from a study of shared clonotypes between healthy human individuals. Profiled with immunoSEQ multiplex PCR; TCRdb holds only in-frame clones, not every one. The table has roughly 2.2 million clones, around 92% seen once. The chain is built from TRBV25-1 and TRBJ2-7, with TRBD2 matching over 9 bases. Sequenced sample: naive CD4+ T cells from PBMCs. Subset given: CD45RA+ positively selected. This receptor was obtained from a man younger than 35 in good health. Some clones in this sample may be carry-over from other donors' samples. The CDR3 region is CASSVTSGPIEQYF. In DNA form, the CDR3 reads TGTGCCAGCAGTGTGACTAGCGGCCCAATAGAGCAGTACTTC.